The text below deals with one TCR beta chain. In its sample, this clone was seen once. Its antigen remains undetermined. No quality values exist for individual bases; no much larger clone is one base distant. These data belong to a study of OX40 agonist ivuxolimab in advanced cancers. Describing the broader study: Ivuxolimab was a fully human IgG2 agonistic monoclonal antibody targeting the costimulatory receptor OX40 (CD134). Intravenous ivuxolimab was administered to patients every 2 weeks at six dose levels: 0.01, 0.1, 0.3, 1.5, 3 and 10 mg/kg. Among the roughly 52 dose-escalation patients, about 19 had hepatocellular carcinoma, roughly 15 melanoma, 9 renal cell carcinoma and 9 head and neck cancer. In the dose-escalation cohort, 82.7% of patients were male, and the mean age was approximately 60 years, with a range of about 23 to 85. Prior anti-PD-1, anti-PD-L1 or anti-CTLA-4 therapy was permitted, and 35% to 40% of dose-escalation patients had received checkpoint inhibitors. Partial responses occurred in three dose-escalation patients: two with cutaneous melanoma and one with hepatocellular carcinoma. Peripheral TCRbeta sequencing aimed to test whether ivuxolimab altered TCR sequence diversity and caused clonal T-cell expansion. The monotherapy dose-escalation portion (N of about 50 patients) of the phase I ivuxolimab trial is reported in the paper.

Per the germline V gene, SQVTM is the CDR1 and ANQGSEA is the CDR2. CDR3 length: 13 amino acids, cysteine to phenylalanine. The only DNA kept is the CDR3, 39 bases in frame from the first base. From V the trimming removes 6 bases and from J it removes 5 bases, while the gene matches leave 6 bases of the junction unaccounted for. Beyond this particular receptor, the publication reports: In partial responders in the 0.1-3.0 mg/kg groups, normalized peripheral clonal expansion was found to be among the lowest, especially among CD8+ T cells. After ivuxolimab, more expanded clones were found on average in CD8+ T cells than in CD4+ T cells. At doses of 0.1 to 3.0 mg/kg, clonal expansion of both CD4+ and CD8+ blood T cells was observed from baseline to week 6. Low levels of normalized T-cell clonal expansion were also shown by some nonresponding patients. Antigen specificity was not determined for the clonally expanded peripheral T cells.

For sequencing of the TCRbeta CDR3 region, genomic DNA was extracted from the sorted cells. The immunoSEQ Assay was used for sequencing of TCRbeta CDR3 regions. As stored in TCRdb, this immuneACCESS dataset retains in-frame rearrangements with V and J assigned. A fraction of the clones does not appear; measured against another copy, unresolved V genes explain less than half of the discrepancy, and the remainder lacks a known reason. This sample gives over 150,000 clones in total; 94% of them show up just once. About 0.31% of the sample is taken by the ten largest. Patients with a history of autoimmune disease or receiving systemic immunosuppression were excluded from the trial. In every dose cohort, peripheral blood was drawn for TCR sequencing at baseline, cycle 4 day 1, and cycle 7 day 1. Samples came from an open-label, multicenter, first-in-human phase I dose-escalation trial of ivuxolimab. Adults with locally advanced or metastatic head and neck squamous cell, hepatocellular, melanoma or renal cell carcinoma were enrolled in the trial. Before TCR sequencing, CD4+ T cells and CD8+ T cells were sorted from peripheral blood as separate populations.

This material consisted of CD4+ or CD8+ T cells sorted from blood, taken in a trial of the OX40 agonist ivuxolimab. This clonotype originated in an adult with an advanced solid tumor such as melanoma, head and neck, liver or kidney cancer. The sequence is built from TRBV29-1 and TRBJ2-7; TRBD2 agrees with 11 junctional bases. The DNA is TGCAGCGTGACTAGCGGGATATTGGACGAGCAGTACTTC. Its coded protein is CSVTSGILDEQYF.